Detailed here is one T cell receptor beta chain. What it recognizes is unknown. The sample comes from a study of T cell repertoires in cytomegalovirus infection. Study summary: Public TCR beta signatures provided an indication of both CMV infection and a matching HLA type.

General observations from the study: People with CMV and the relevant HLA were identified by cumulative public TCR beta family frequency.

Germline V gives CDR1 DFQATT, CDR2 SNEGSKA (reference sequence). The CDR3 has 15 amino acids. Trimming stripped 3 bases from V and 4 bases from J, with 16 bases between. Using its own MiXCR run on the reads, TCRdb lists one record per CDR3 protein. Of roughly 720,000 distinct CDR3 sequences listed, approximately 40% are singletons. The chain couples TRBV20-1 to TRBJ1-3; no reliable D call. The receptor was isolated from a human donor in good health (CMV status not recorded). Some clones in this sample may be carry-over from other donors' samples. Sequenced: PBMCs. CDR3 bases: TGCAGTGCTAGCGCGTCAACCCGCCCGGGAAACACCATATATTTT. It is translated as CSASASTRPGNTIYF.